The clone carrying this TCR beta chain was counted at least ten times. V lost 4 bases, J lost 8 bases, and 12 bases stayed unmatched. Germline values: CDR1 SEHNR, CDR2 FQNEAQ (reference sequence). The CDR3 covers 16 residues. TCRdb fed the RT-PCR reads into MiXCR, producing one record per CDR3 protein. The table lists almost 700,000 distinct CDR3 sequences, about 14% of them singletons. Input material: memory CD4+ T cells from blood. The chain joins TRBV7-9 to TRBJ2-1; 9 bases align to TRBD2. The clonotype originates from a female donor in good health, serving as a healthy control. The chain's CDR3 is CASSSSGASEAHEQFF. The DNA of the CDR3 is TGTGCCAGCAGCTCTAGCGGGGCAAGTGAAGCCCATGAGCAGTTCTTC.